One sample yielded the 30 T cell receptor beta chains listed below, sequenced in a study of cytomegalovirus exposure and HLA in healthy donors. Primers for the PCR totalled 60 Vbeta and 13 Jbeta. Clones were sequenced by immunoSEQ multiplex PCR, and TCRdb holds only the in-frame ones, with some missing. The table lists about 120,000 clones, around 10% of them singletons. Sequencing used PBMCs. These receptors originate from a man aged 25 to 45 in good health and CMV-seronegative.

This clone showed up just a few times. The gene calls are TRBV19 and TRBJ2-7; the D gene is possibly TRBD2 (5 bases). The CDR3 length is 14 residues. Trimming left V 3 bases short and J 0 bases short, with 9 bases between. Germline V gene data show CDR1 as LNHDA and CDR2 as SQIVND (reference sequence). In DNA, the CDR3 is TGTGCCAGTAGTATGGACTTAAGCTCCTACGAGCAGTACTTC. Encoded protein: CASSMDLSSYEQYF. Drawing the rest from reference TRBV19 and TRBJ2-7, the complete variable domain is DGGITQSPKYLFRKEGQNVTLSCEQNLNHDAMYWYRQDPGQGLRLIYYSQIVNDFQKGDIAEGYSVSREKKESFPLTVTSAQKNPTAFYLCASSMDLSSYEQYFGPGTRLTVT.

V and J are TRBV5-1 and TRBJ1-1, with no clear D. The CDR3 spans 16 residues. V was shortened by 1 base and J by 1 base, with 14 bases between the two germline ends. Per germline, CDR1 SGHRS and CDR2 YFSETQ. This CDR3 reads CASSLMAKKKNTEAFF. The CDR3 region has the DNA TGCGCCAGCAGCTTGATGGCCAAAAAGAAGAACACTGAAGCTTTCTTT.

In its sample, this clone was seen a few times. This chain links TRBV5-1 with TRBJ2-3, with 8 bases identical to TRBD1. The V gene end was trimmed by 3 bases and the J gene end by 8 bases; junction bases not matched to a gene: 8. This CDR3 is 14 amino acids long. Germline lookup yields CDR1 SGHRS and CDR2 YFSETQ. CDR3: CASSSDRDRGTQYF. In DNA, the CDR3 is TGCGCCAGCAGCTCGGACAGGGATAGAGGTACGCAGTATTTT.

The chain employs TRBV5-5 and TRBJ2-2; a weak D match, TRBD2 (6 bases). Germline V gene lookup returns CDR1 SGHKS and CDR2 YYEKEE (reference sequence). The CDR3 spans 15 residues. The germline V and J ends were trimmed by 2 bases and 2 bases, with 10 bases remaining between them. The CDR3 loop reads CASSFTGVNTGELFF. CDR3 in DNA: TGTGCCAGCAGCTTTACGGGGGTAAACACCGGGGAGCTGTTTTTT.

There are a few counts of this clone. The rearrangement uses TRBV5-8 and TRBJ1-6; possibly TRBD1 for D (5 bases). Between the trimmed V and J ends, which lost 6 bases and 4 bases, there was a span of 14 bases. Germline values: CDR1 SGHTS, CDR2 YDEGEE. The length of the CDR3 is 15 residues. The chain's CDR3 is CASTFRDWYNSPLHF. The CDR3 bases are TGTGCCAGCACCTTTAGGGACTGGTATAATTCACCCCTCCACTTT.

The V and J genes are TRBV18 and TRBJ2-5; possible D gene TRBD2, 5 bases. V was clipped by 5 bases and J by 5 bases, with 21 bases between them. CDR3 size: 16 residues. Germline CDR1 is KGHSH and CDR2 is LQKENI. The CDR3 DNA is TGTGCCAGCTCATCGGGTTCATCAGACGGCGGGGAGACCCAGTACTTC. Its translation is CASSSGSSDGGETQYF. Drawing the rest from reference TRBV18 and TRBJ2-5, the complete variable domain is NAGVMQNPRHLVRRRGQEARLRCSPMKGHSHVYWYRQLPEEGLKFMVYLQKENIIDESGMPKERFSAEFPKEGPSILRIQQVVRGDSAAYFCASSSGSSDGGETQYFGPGTRLLVL.

Only a few counts were recorded for this clone. The chain uses TRBV11-3 and TRBJ2-5; 12 bases match TRBD2. The CDR3 runs 16 residues. Germline V gene lookup returns CDR1 SGHNT and CDR2 YENEEA. V shed 1 base and J 2 bases; nucleotides not matched to a gene: 2. The CDR3 sequence is CASSLGLAGGQETQYF. DNA for the CDR3: TGTGCCAGCAGCTTAGGTCTAGCGGGAGGGCAAGAGACCCAGTACTTC.

The chain carries TRBV6-1 and TRBJ2-5; D remains ambiguous. The last part of the DNA fits TRBJ2-7 better; the J call may be wrong. Germline-derived CDR1 and CDR2 are MNHNS and SASEGT. This CDR3 region has 17 residues. DNA of the CDR3: TGTGCCAGCAGTGAATCGGCTACAGCCCCTGGCTCCTACGAGCAGTACTTC. Its protein product is CASSESATAPGSYEQYF.

The V call is TRBV20-1, the J call TRBJ1-1, with 8 bases lining up with TRBD1. The CDR3 covers 11 residues. Losses at the gene ends were 4 bases for V and 8 bases for J; bases not matched to a gene: 3. Per germline, CDR1 DFQATT and CDR2 SNEGSKA (reference sequence). The CDR3 spells CSATPGGEAFF. The CDR3 DNA is TGCAGTGCTACCCCAGGGGGCGAAGCTTTCTTT.

This sequence joins TRBV28 and TRBJ1-3; D might be TRBD1 (6 bases). CDR1 is MDHEN and CDR2 is SYDVKM in the germline V gene. Trimming pared 7 bases from V and 5 bases from J, leaving 18 bases between. The CDR3 spans 15 residues. The CDR3 DNA is TGTGCCAGCATTCTGGGAACAGGGCTTAGAAACACCATATATTTT. Residues: CASILGTGLRNTIYF.

This clone was picked up a small number of times. This chain joins TRBV2 and TRBJ1-5, with D perhaps TRBD1 (5 bases). The germline V gene has CDR1 SNHLY and CDR2 FYNNEI. The CDR3 covers 15 residues. The ends were cut back, 3 bases at V and 6 bases at J, with 15 bases in the middle. In DNA form, the CDR3 reads TGTGCCAGCAGTGACGGTTTAAGGGGTGGTCAGCCCCAGCATTTT. Translating gives CASSDGLRGGQPQHF. The full variable domain, completed using reference TRBV2 and TRBJ1-5, is EPEVTQTPSHQVTQMGQEVILRCVPISNHLYFYWYRQILGQKVEFLVSFYNNEISEKSEIFDDQFSVERPDGSNFTLKIRSTKLEDSAMYFCASSDGLRGGQPQHFGDGTRLSIL.

The chain employs TRBV4-1 and TRBJ1-2; 7 nucleotides match TRBD1. The CDR3 covers 15 residues. Germline assignment: CDR1 MGHRA and CDR2 YSYEKL. The trim removed 2 bases at V and 4 bases at J, leaving 7 bases unmatched. This CDR3 is CASSQRQGVVYGYTF. CDR3 sequence (DNA): TGCGCCAGCAGCCAAAGGCAGGGGGTTGTCTATGGCTACACCTTC.

The rearrangement uses TRBV30 and TRBJ1-1; D not resolved. Germline values: CDR1 GTSNPN, CDR2 SVGIG (reference sequence). This CDR3 has 16 residues. Trimming removed 3 bases from V and 0 bases from J, with 17 bases in between. CDR3 loop: CAWSLRLTEMNTEAFF. In nucleotides, the CDR3 is TGTGCCTGGAGCCTCAGGTTGACCGAAATGAACACTGAAGCTTTCTTT.

V and J are TRBV19 and TRBJ1-1, with a weak D call TRBD1 (6 bases). Between the trimmed V and J ends, which lost 5 bases and 0 bases, there was a span of 13 bases. Germline-derived CDR1 and CDR2 are LNHDA and SQIVND (reference sequence). CDR3 length: 15 residues. The CDR3: CASSAGTLVNTEAFF. CDR3 in DNA: TGTGCCAGTAGTGCCGGGACATTAGTGAACACTGAAGCTTTCTTT.

The chain joins TRBV5-6 to TRBJ1-1; D is unresolved. The germline V and J ends were trimmed by 2 bases and 7 bases, with 6 bases remaining between them. Looked up from germline, CDR1 is SGHDT and CDR2 is YYEEEE. The CDR3 length is 11 residues. CDR3 nucleotides: TGTGCCAGCAGCTTAGCCAATGAAGCTTTCTTT. Residues: CASSLANEAFF.

This clone was seen a few times. The V and J genes are TRBV18 and TRBJ1-1, with 7 nucleotides matching TRBD1. Per the germline V gene, CDR1 is KGHSH and CDR2 is LQKENI. The CDR3 covers 12 residues. V dropped 5 bases and J dropped 13; count of bases not matched to a gene: 10. The CDR3 loop reads CASSSMTGSGFF. As DNA, the CDR3 is TGTGCCAGCTCATCCATGACAGGGTCGGGTTTCTTT.

This clone was counted only a few times. This sequence joins TRBV19 and TRBJ2-1, with TRBD2 identical over 7 bases. The CDR3 runs 16 residues. V lost 1 base and J lost 0; bases outside the gene matches: 3. From germline, CDR1 is LNHDA and CDR2 SQIVND (reference sequence). The CDR3 region is CASSIVGGSSYNEQFF. Here the CDR3 DNA reads TGTGCCAGTAGTATAGTGGGCGGGAGCTCCTACAATGAGCAGTTCTTC.

This clone was picked up a small number of times. The V call is TRBV21-1, the J call TRBJ1-1. TRBV21-1 is a pseudogene locus. CDR3 size: 14 residues. The CDR3 protein is CASRAPRRGREAFF. CDR3 DNA sequence: TGTGCCAGCAGAGCCCCCCGCCGGGGTAGGGAAGCTTTCTTT.

This clone has only a few counts. This CDR3 reads CASSSSGGAVDTQYF. CDR3 sequence (DNA): TGTGCCAGCAGCTCAAGCGGGGGGGCGGTAGATACGCAGTATTTT. The chain carries TRBV9 and TRBJ2-3, with TRBD2 matching over 10 bases. The CDR3 has 15 amino acids. The germline CDR1 and CDR2 sequences are SGDLS and YYNGEE. Trimming took 4 bases from V and 5 from J; bases not matched to a gene: 7.

This clone was recorded a few times. The J gene is TRBJ2-3, the V gene TRBV5-1, with a weak D call TRBD2 (5 bases). Germline V CDR1 and CDR2: SGHRS, YFSETQ. Trimming cost V 0 bases and J 5 bases, with 16 bases left between them. The CDR3 runs 16 residues. Written as DNA, the CDR3 is TGCGCCAGCAGCTTGGCCGGTAGGCAAGAGGGAGATACGCAGTATTTT. The encoded protein is CASSLAGRQEGDTQYF.

This clone has only a few counts. The DNA for the CDR3 is TGTGCCAGCAGTTACGCGGTAGGGGGATTCAATGAGCAGTTCTTC. Translated: CASSYAVGGFNEQFF. The chain recombines TRBV6-5 with TRBJ2-1; tentatively, D is TRBD1 (6 bases). V gave up 2 bases and J gave up 6 bases, with 14 bases separating them. From germline, CDR1 is MNHEY and CDR2 SVGAGI. The CDR3 is 15 amino acids.

This chain links TRBV28 with TRBJ2-5; 7 bases line up with TRBD2. Trimming took 6 bases from V and 3 from J; bases not matched to a gene: 7. Germline V gene sequence: CDR1 MDHEN, CDR2 SYDVKM. The CDR3 covers 14 residues. In nucleotides, the CDR3 is TGTGCCAGCAGGCCTGGGGGGGTGGAAGAGACCCAGTACTTC. Translated: CASRPGGVEETQYF.

Worth noting for this clone: Other DNA sequences in the same sample also yield this CDR3. The rearrangement joins TRBV7-3 to TRBJ1-1; 7 bases line up with TRBD1. In germline, CDR1 is SGHTA, CDR2 FQGTGA. V lost 6 bases and J lost 1; bases outside the gene matches: 5. This CDR3 is 14 amino acids long. CDR3 DNA sequence: TGTGCCAGCAGTCTAGGGGGCGGGAACACTGAAGCTTTCTTT. This codes for CASSLGGGNTEAFF.

J is TRBJ2-1 and V is TRBV19; 10 nucleotides align to TRBD2. V dropped 2 bases and J dropped 7; count of bases not matched to a gene: 17. The CDR3 is made up of 19 amino acids. The germline V gene encodes CDR1 LNHDA and CDR2 SQIVND (reference sequence). CDR3 residues: CASSIMARAGGPGRNEQFF. The CDR3 coding sequence is TGTGCCAGTAGTATAATGGCTAGAGCGGGAGGGCCGGGGAGGAATGAGCAGTTCTTC. The complete variable domain, with remaining parts taken from reference TRBV19 and TRBJ2-1, reads DGGITQSPKYLFRKEGQNVTLSCEQNLNHDAMYWYRQDPGQGLRLIYYSQIVNDFQKGDIAEGYSVSREKKESFPLTVTSAQKNPTAFYLCASSIMARAGGPGRNEQFFGPGTRLTVL.

The gene calls are TRBV7-6 and TRBJ1-3; maybe TRBD1 (6 bases). Germline CDR1 SGHVS, CDR2 FNYEAQ. The CDR3 runs to 14 residues. V was cut by 2 bases and J by 3 bases, with 8 bases left in between. CDR3 in amino acids: CASSLHRDGNTIYF. In DNA form, the CDR3 reads TGTGCCAGCAGCTTACACAGGGATGGAAACACCATATATTTT.

This clone turned up a few times. The sample carries other DNA sequences with the same CDR3. In DNA form, the CDR3 reads TGTGCCAGCAGTTTCACAGGGGGCTATGGCTACACCTTC. This encodes CASSFTGGYGYTF. The rearrangement links TRBV28 to TRBJ1-2, with 8 bases that match TRBD1. With 3 bases clipped from V and 4 bases from J, the junction kept 1 base outside the gene matches. Per germline, CDR1 MDHEN and CDR2 SYDVKM. This CDR3 comprises 13 residues.

The genes are TRBV14 and TRBJ2-1; tentative D call: TRBD2 (5 bases). This CDR3 contains 16 residues. CDR1 SGHDN and CDR2 FVKESK come from the germline V gene. The V end was cut by 2 bases, the J end by 0 bases, with 11 bases between. This CDR3 is CASSQLTTSSYNEQFF. The CDR3 DNA follows: TGTGCCAGCAGCCAATTGACTACCTCCTCCTACAATGAGCAGTTCTTC.

The J gene is TRBJ2-7, the V gene TRBV6-5; TRBD2 matches 10 bases. The length of the CDR3 is 16 residues. The germline gives CDR1 MNHEY, CDR2 SVGAGI. J lost 2 bases, V lost 0 bases, and 4 bases had no gene match. The CDR3 sequence: CASSYSSGGVPYEQYF. CDR3 coding DNA: TGTGCCAGCAGTTACTCGAGCGGGGGGGTCCCCTACGAGCAGTACTTC.

This clone was seen only a few times. The V and J genes are TRBV5-1 and TRBJ2-1; TRBD2 is a possible D gene (6 bases). Germline V gene sequence: CDR1 SGHRS, CDR2 YFSETQ. There are 15 residues in the CDR3. V was trimmed by 2 bases and J by 1 base, leaving 10 bases between them. The CDR3 DNA sequence: TGCGCCAGCAGCTTTAGGGAGGTGTCCTACAATGAGCAGTTCTTC. Translating it yields CASSFREVSYNEQFF.

The chain uses TRBV2 and TRBJ1-1; 7 bases fit TRBD1. Germline values: CDR1 SNHLY, CDR2 FYNNEI. J gave up 6 bases and V 7 bases, and 11 bases lay outside the gene matches. This CDR3 comprises 14 residues. This chain's CDR3 is CASNSRQGKAEAFF. In DNA, the CDR3 is TGTGCCAGCAATTCTAGACAGGGAAAGGCTGAAGCTTTCTTT.